This T cell receptor (beta chain) was sequenced for a study of low-dose radiotherapy and immunotherapy resistance in tumors. Study summary: A total of 13 Gy over 26 weeks was given to Cohort 2 as 1 Gy per fraction every two weeks.

Germline V lookup: CDR1 LNHDA, CDR2 SQIVND (reference sequence). V lost 1 base, J lost 10 bases, and 8 bases stayed unmatched. This CDR3 is built from 14 residues. With TRAV- and TRBV-specific primers, first-strand cDNA was made, covering the alpha and beta chains. TCRs were put through approximately 20 PCR cycles of amplification with Phusion. A constant-region primer and the V-primer adapter served as the primer pair. mRNA, after isolation, was amplified by in vitro transcription. In TCRdb, the reads were re-called with MiXCR into one record per CDR3 protein. The sample records roughly 17,000 distinct CDR3 sequences, around 70% being singletons. This clonotype was seen a few times.

The receptor was derived from a human donor with advanced metastatic prostate, ovarian, gallbladder or colorectal cancer (not recorded which). This table probably holds off-target reads from a library built for another chain. The chain links TRBV19 to TRBJ1-1, with TRBD1 identical over 8 bases. CDR3 sequence: CASSIGQGRYGAFF. CDR3 sequence (DNA): TGTGCCAGTAGTATAGGACAGGGGAGGTATGGAGCTTTCTTT.